This T cell receptor beta chain comes out of a study of beta chain features in type 1 diabetes. General study findings and limits: Significant though moderate, a shortening of TCRB CDR3s appeared in all four CD4+ subsets of Type 1 diabetes patients.

Every isolated RNA sample was fully reverse transcribed, so sequencing captured expressed TCRB transcripts. Libraries were prepared by immunoSEQ multiplex PCR; TCRdb keeps only in-frame clonotypes and omits some of them. The table records more than 550,000 clones, over 11% of them present only once. The sample holds a few counts of this clone. Its antigen remains unidentified. A CD45RO/CCR7/CD25/CD127/CD95/CD27 panel sorted naive, central memory, regulatory and stem cell-like memory CD4+ cells. This CDR3 is 15 amino acids long. CDR1 SEHNR and CDR2 FQNEAQ come from the germline V gene (reference sequence). V was cut by 2 bases and J by 0 bases, with 8 bases left in between.

The TCR comes from a man aged 18 to 30 with type 1 diabetes. J is TRBJ1-5 and V is TRBV7-9; the D is unclear. The sample was naive CD4+ T cells from blood. The CDR3: CASSLRGISNQPQHF. DNA for the CDR3: TGTGCCAGCAGCTTACGGGGAATTAGCAATCAGCCCCAGCATTTT.